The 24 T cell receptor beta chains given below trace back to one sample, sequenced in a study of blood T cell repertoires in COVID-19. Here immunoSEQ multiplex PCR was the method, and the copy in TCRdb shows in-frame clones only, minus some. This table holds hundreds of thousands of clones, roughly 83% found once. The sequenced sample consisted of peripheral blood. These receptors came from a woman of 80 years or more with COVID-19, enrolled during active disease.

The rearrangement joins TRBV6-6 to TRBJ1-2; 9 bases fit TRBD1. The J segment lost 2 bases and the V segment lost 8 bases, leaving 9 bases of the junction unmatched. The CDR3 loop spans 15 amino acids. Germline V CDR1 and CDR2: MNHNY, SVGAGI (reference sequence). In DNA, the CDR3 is TGTGCCAGCGAGGATCTGGGACAGGGAAACTATGGCTACACCTTC. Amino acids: CASEDLGQGNYGYTF.

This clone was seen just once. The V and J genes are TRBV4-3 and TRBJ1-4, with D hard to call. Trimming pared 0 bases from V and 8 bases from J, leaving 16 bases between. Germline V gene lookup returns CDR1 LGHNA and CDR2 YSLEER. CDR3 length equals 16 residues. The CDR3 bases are TGCGCCAGCAGCCAAGAGACGGGATATACGAGAGAAAAACTGTTTTTT. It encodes CASSQETGYTREKLFF.

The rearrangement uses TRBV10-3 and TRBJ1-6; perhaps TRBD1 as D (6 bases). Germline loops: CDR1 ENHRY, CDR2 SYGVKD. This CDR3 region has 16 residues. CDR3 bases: TGTGCAAGCTCCGCGGGGGCCCCGGACGGGAATTCACCCCTCCACTTT. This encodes CASSAGAPDGNSPLHF.

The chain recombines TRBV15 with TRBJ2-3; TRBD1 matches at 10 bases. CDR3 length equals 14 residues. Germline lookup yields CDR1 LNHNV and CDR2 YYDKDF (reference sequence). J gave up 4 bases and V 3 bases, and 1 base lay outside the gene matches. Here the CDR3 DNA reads TGTGCCACCAGCAGGGACAGGGGGGCAGATACGCAGTATTTT. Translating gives CATSRDRGADTQYF. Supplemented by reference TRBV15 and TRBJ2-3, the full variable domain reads DAMVIQNPRYQVTQFGKPVTLSCSQTLNHNVMYWYQQKSSQAPKLLFHYYDKDFNNEADTPDNFQSRRPNTSFCFLDIRSPGLGDTAMYLCATSRDRGADTQYFGPGTRLTVL.

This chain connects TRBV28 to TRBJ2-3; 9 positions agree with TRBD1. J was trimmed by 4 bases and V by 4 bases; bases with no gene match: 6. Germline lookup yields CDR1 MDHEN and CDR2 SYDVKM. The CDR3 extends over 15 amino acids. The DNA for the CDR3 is TGTGCCAGCAGTTCGCCGGGACAGGGTCCAGATACGCAGTATTTT. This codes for CASSSPGQGPDTQYF.

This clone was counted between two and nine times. CDR3 residues: CASSKDRGPPLHF. CDR3 DNA sequence: TGTGCCAGCAGCAAAGACAGGGGGCCGCCCCTCCACTTT. The chain has TRBV21-1 and TRBJ1-6; the D call of TRBD1 is as the table states it, not checked on the DNA. TRBV21-1 is a recognized pseudogene. The length of the CDR3 is 13 residues.

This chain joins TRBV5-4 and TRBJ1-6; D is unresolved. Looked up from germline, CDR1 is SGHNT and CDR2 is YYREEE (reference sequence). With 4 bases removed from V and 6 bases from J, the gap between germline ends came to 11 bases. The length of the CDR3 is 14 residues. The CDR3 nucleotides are TGTGCCAGCAGCAAGCCCGAGGCTAATTCACCCCTCCACTTT. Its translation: CASSKPEANSPLHF.

The CDR3: CASRTGSGNTIYF. The DNA of the CDR3 is TGTGCCAGTCGGACAGGGTCTGGAAACACCATATATTTT. The chain is built from TRBV18 and TRBJ1-3, with 8 bases matching TRBD1. Germline loops: CDR1 KGHSH, CDR2 LQKENI. The CDR3 sequence is 13 residues long. J was trimmed by 1 base and V by 9 bases; bases with no gene match: 2.

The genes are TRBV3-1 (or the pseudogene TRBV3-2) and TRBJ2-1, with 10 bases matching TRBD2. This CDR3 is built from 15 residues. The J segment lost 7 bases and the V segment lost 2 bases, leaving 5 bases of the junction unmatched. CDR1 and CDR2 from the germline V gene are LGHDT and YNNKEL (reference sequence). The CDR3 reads CASSQISSGGNEQFF. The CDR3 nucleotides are TGTGCCAGCAGCCAAATCTCTAGCGGGGGTAATGAGCAGTTCTTC.

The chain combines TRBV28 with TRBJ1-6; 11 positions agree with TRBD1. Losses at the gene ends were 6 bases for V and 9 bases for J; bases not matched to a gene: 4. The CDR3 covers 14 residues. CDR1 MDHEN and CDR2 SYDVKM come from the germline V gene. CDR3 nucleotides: TGTGCCAGCAGGCCCGGGACAGGGGGTTCACCCCTCCACTTT. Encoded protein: CASRPGTGGSPLHF.

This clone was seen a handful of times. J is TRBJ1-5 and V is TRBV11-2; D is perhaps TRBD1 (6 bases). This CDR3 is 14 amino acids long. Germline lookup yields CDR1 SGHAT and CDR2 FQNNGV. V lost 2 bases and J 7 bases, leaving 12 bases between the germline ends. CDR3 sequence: CASSLSAGGQPQHF. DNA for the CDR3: TGTGCCAGCAGCTTATCAGCGGGGGGCCAGCCCCAGCATTTT. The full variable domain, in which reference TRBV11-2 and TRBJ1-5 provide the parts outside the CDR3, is EAGVAQSPRYKIIEKRQSVAFWCNPISGHATLYWYQQILGQGPKLLIQFQNNGVVDDSQLPKDRFSAERLKGVDSTLKIQPAKLEDSAVYLCASSLSAGGQPQHFGDGTRLSIL.

This CDR3 is CASSSGDRAGNTEAFF. The DNA for the CDR3 is TGTGCCAGCAGCTCCGGGGACAGGGCTGGGAACACTGAAGCTTTCTTT. The chain links TRBV7-9 to TRBJ1-1, with TRBD1 identical over 9 bases. The CDR3 runs 16 residues. The J segment lost 1 base and the V segment lost 4 bases, leaving 7 bases of the junction unmatched. Germline loops: CDR1 SEHNR, CDR2 FQNEAQ (reference sequence).

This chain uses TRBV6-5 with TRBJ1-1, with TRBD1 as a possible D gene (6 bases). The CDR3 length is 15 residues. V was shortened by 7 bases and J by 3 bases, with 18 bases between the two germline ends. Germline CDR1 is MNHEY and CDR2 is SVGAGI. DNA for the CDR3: TGTGCCAGCAAAAACGGCGGGGGCCTAGACACTGAAGCTTTCTTT. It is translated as CASKNGGGLDTEAFF.

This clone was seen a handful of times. The CDR3 nucleotides read TGCGCCCCACTTACTTCGAGCAGGGGGCCATTCGAGCAGTACGTC. Protein product: CAPLTSSRGPFEQYV. The chain has TRBV10-1 and TRBJ2-7; 8 bases are a match to TRBD1. The V and J ends lost 11 bases and 6 bases, in that order; junction bases with no gene match: 18. The CDR3 contains 15 residues. Germline CDR1 WNHNN, CDR2 SYGVQD (reference sequence).

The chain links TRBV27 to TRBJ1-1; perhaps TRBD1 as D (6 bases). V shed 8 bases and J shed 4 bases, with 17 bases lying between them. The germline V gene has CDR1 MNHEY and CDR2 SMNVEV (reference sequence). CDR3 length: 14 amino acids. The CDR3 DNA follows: TGTGCCAGCTATATAGCGGGGGCTCGCACTGAAGCTTTCTTT. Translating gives CASYIAGARTEAFF.

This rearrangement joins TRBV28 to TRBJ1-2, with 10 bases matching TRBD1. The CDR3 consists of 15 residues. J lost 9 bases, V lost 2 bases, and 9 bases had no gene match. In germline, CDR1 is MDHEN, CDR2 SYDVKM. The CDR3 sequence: CASSLPEPGQGSYTF. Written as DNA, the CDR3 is TGTGCCAGCAGTTTACCCGAGCCGGGACAGGGGAGCTACACCTTC.

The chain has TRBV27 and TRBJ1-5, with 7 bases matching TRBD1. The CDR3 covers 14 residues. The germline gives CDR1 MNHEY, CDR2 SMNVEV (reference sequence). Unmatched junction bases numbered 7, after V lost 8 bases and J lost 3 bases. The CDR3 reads CASSRQGDNQPQHF. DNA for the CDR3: TGTGCCAGCTCCAGACAGGGCGACAATCAGCCCCAGCATTTT.

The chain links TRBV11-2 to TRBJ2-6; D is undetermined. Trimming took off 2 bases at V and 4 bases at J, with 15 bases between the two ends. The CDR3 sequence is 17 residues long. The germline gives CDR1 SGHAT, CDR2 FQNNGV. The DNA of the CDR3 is TGTGCCAGCAGCTTACCCCTCGGTGAATCCGGGGCCAACGTCCTGACTTTC. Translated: CASSLPLGESGANVLTF.

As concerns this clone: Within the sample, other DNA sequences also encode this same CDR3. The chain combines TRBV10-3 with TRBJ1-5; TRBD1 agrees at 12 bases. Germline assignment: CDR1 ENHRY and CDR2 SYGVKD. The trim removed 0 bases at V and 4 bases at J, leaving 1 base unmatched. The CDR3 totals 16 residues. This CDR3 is CAISESGQGANQPQHF. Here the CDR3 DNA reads TGTGCCATCAGTGAGTCGGGACAGGGGGCTAATCAGCCCCAGCATTTT.

Here the CDR3 DNA reads TGTGCCAGCAGCGTAGCTGGGGGAAGACAGGTGCCCCACAATCAGCCCCAGCATTTT. Translated, it gives CASSVAGGRQVPHNQPQHF. The chain combines TRBV9 with TRBJ1-5; possibly TRBD1 for D (6 bases). Germline V gene lookup returns CDR1 SGDLS and CDR2 YYNGEE. Trimming cost V 0 bases and J 3 bases, with 22 bases left between them. The CDR3 sequence is 19 residues long.

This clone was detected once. The CDR3 coding sequence is TGTGCCAGCACCCGGAGCTCTGGGGCCAACGTCCTGACTTTC. Protein sequence: CASTRSSGANVLTF. V usage is TRBV27 and J usage is TRBJ2-6; no definite D call. This CDR3 is 14 amino acids long. Per the germline V gene, CDR1 is MNHEY and CDR2 is SMNVEV (reference sequence). With 7 bases removed from V and 0 bases from J, the gap between germline ends came to 7 bases.

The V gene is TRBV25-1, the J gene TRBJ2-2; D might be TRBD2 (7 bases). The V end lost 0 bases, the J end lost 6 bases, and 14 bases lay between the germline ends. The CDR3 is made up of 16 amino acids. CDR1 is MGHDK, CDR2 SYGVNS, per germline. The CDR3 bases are TGTGCCAGCAGTGAATATAGCACAGGGAGGGCCGGGGAGCTGTTTTTT. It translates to CASSEYSTGRAGELFF.

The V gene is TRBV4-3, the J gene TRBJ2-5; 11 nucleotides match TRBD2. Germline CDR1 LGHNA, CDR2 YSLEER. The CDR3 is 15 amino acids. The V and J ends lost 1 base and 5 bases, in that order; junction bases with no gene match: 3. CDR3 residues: CASSQVSGGDETQYF. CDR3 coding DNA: TGCGCCAGCAGCCAAGTTAGCGGGGGGGACGAGACCCAGTACTTC.

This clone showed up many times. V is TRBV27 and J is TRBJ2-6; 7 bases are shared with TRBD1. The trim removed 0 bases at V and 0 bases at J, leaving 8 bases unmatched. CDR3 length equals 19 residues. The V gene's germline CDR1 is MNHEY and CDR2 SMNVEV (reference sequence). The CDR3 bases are TGTGCCAGCAGTTTATCCCGACAGGGCCAAAGCTCTGGGGCCAACGTCCTGACTTTC. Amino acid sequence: CASSLSRQGQSSGANVLTF.